Listed below are T cell receptor beta chains from one sample, sequenced in a study of T cell changes during pregnancy in multiple sclerosis. Sequenced by immunoSEQ multiplex PCR; TCRdb stores in-frame clones only, minus some. Seen here are approximately 100,000 clones, around 94% observed once, and the top ten hold around 1.2%. Specimen: peripheral blood, collected in the second trimester of pregnancy. The source of these receptors is a female donor with multiple sclerosis, enrolled in a pregnancy study. CDR3s include the opening cysteine and the closing phenylalanine or tryptophan. The D gene is left open where the match is weak. Clone size is stated in some rows and not others, as once, few, many or a class when expanded.

v_call: TRBV7-2; d_call: .; j_call: TRBJ1-2; clone_size: .; cdr3_aa: CASRRGTEANYGYTF; cdr3_nt: TGTGCCAGCAGAAGGGGGACGGAAGCTAACTATGGCTACACCTTC
v_call: TRBV18; d_call: .; j_call: TRBJ2-3; clone_size: .; cdr3_aa: CASSPRTAFSTDTQYF; cdr3_nt: TGTGCCAGCTCTCCCAGGACAGCATTTAGCACAGATACGCAGTATTTT
v_call: TRBV14; d_call: .; j_call: TRBJ1-2; clone_size: few; cdr3_aa: CASSQLESGGYTF; cdr3_nt: TGTGCCAGCAGCCAATTAGAAAGTGGTGGCTACACCTTC
v_call: TRBV11-2; d_call: TRBD1; j_call: TRBJ1-1; clone_size: .; cdr3_aa: CASSLPYRGQHTEAFF; cdr3_nt: TGTGCCAGCAGCTTACCTTACAGGGGGCAGCACACTGAAGCTTTCTTT
v_call: TRBV4-1; d_call: TRBD1; j_call: TRBJ1-1; clone_size: once; cdr3_aa: CASSQEPGQGITEAFF; cdr3_nt: TGCGCCAGCAGCCAAGAACCGGGACAGGGTATCACTGAAGCTTTCTTT
v_call: TRBV5-6; d_call: TRBD2; j_call: TRBJ2-7; clone_size: .; cdr3_aa: CASSSPGAGGSYEQYF; cdr3_nt: TGTGCCAGCAGCAGCCCAGGGGCGGGGGGTTCCTACGAGCAGTACTTC
v_call: TRBV13; d_call: TRBD2; j_call: TRBJ2-7; clone_size: .; cdr3_aa: CASSLRASGVSSYEQYF; cdr3_nt: TGTGCCAGCAGCTTAAGGGCTAGCGGGGTGAGCTCCTACGAGCAGTACTTC
v_call: TRBV4-2; d_call: .; j_call: TRBJ2-1; clone_size: .; cdr3_aa: CASSQDIGGEQFF; cdr3_nt: TGTGCCAGCAGCCAAGATATAGGCGGTGAGCAGTTCTTC
v_call: TRBV6-5; d_call: .; j_call: TRBJ1-2; clone_size: .; cdr3_aa: CASSYPRSRGGYGYTF; cdr3_nt: TGTGCCAGCAGTTACCCCAGGTCCCGGGGTGGCTATGGCTACACCTTC
v_call: TRBV7-9; d_call: .; j_call: TRBJ2-3; clone_size: .; cdr3_aa: CASPPGGSGSTDTQYF; cdr3_nt: TGTGCCAGTCCACCTGGGGGGAGTGGGTCAACAGATACGCAGTATTTT